This is a list of T cell receptor beta chains from one sample in a study of blood T cell repertoires in COVID-19. Libraries were prepared by immunoSEQ multiplex PCR; TCRdb keeps only in-frame clonotypes and omits some of them. The data hold 85,000 to 130,000 clones, with roughly 89% observed a single time. Sequenced material: peripheral blood. These TCRs come from a human donor in a cohort sampled during active COVID-19. Each CDR3 is given with its conserved first and last residue. A D gene is named only where the DNA matches it firmly. Only some rows state a clone size, as once, few, many or a class for expanded clones.

TRBV4-1,TRBD1,once,TRBJ1-2,CASSQEGASGYTF,TGCGCCAGCAGCCAGGAGGGGGCCTCTGGCTACACCTTC
TRBV18,.,.,TRBJ1-1,CASSRGQGTEAFF,TGTGCCAGCTCACGAGGACAAGGCACTGAAGCTTTCTTT
TRBV6-2/TRBV6-3,TRBD2,.,TRBJ2-3,CASSYLAGEGTDTQYF,TGTGCCAGCAGTTACCTAGCGGGGGAGGGGACAGATACGCAGTATTTT
TRBV5-4,TRBD1,.,TRBJ1-6,CASSHPGQGLSSPLHF,TGTGCCAGCAGCCACCCCGGACAGGGGCTGAGTTCACCCCTCCACTTT
TRBV6-5,TRBD1,once,TRBJ1-2,CASDDRGNYGYTF,TGTGCCAGCGACGACAGGGGAAACTATGGCTACACCTTC
TRBV5-3,.,.,TRBJ1-5,CARRLRGFANQPQHF,TGTGCCAGAAGGTTGAGAGGTTTCGCGAATCAGCCCCAGCATTTT
TRBV11-1,TRBD2,.,TRBJ2-7,CASSQLGRGRRNEQYF,TGTGCCAGCAGCCAACTCGGGAGGGGAAGGCGGAACGAGCAGTACTTC
TRBV5-4,.,.,TRBJ2-1,CASSLEATPSNEQFF,TGTGCCAGCAGCTTGGAGGCGACACCCAGCAATGAGCAGTTCTTC
TRBV19,TRBD1,.,TRBJ1-4,CASSSPGTGLTTNEKLFF,TGTGCCAGTAGTAGCCCCGGGACAGGGCTAACAACTAATGAAAAACTGTTTTTT
TRBV3-1/TRBV3-2,TRBD2,.,TRBJ2-1,CASSQVAGGGGNEQFF,TGTGCCAGCAGCCAAGTAGCGGGAGGGGGTGGAAATGAGCAGTTCTTC
TRBV30,.,.,TRBJ1-6,CAWSRSGSYNSPLHF,TGTGCCTGGAGTCGGTCCGGCTCCTATAATTCACCCCTCCACTTT
TRBV10-3,.,.,TRBJ1-5,CAISEDGNQPQHF,TGTGCCATCAGTGAGGACGGGAATCAGCCCCAGCATTTT
TRBV2,TRBD1,.,TRBJ2-1,CASSEGGPRDRKYNEQFF,TGTGCCAGCAGTGAAGGGGGGCCCCGGGACAGAAAATACAATGAGCAGTTCTTC
TRBV5-1,TRBD1,.,TRBJ2-7,CASSPRTGGYLQYF,TGCGCCAGCAGCCCTCGGACAGGGGGCTATTTGCAGTACTTC
TRBV11-2,TRBD2,once,TRBJ2-7,CASSLGASGTYEQYF,TGTGCCAGCAGCTTAGGAGCTAGCGGTACCTACGAGCAGTACTTC
TRBV5-5,.,.,TRBJ1-3,CASSSLGTAGNTIYF,TGTGCCAGCAGCTCACTCGGTACGGCTGGAAACACCATATATTTT
TRBV6-1,.,.,TRBJ1-3,CASSESLSYSYSGNTIYF,TGTGCCAGCAGTGAATCCCTAAGCTACAGCTACTCTGGAAACACCATATATTTT
TRBV24-1,TRBD2,.,TRBJ2-3,CATSDLGTSGGAADTQYF,TGTGCCACCAGTGATTTGGGGACTAGCGGGGGGGCGGCAGATACGCAGTATTTT
TRBV11-2,.,once,TRBJ2-7,CASSLYGGAGEQYF,TGTGCCAGCAGCTTATACGGCGGGGCGGGTGAGCAGTACTTC
TRBV7-8,TRBD1,.,TRBJ2-3,CASSARADRVADTQYF,TGTGCCAGCAGCGCCCGGGCGGACAGGGTAGCAGATACGCAGTATTTT
TRBV7-9,.,few,TRBJ1-2,CASNPGQIGDYGYTF,TGTGCCAGCAACCCAGGACAGATCGGGGACTATGGCTACACCTTC
TRBV6-5,TRBD1,.,TRBJ1-5,CASSYRTGTNQPQHF,TGTGCCAGCAGCTACAGGACAGGGACCAATCAGCCCCAGCATTTT
TRBV5-4,TRBD1,.,TRBJ2-5,CASSLGGQGRETQYF,TGTGCCAGCAGCTTGGGGGGACAGGGCCGGGAGACCCAGTACTTC